A selection of T cell receptor beta chains follows, all from one sample in a study of monozygotic twins with cystic fibrosis. Using immunoSEQ multiplex PCR, the repertoire was profiled, and TCRdb retains in-frame clones only, with some absent. The table records some 14,000 clones, approximately 98% of them present only once. The sample taken for sequencing was blood. These receptors all come from a girl aged 2-10 years with cystic fibrosis. CDR3s leave out the opening cysteine and the closing phenylalanine or tryptophan. The order of the fields is J gene, clone size, V gene, D gene, CDR3 protein. D genes are given only for firm matches. Clone size appears in some rows only: once, few, many, or a class for an expanded clone.

j_call: TRBJ2-7
clone_size: NA
v_call: TRBV7-8
d_call: NA
cdr3_aa: ASSFPGSEQY

j_call: TRBJ2-7
clone_size: NA
v_call: TRBV19
d_call: TRBD2
cdr3_aa: ASTPSGRPHEQY

j_call: TRBJ1-1
clone_size: NA
v_call: TRBV19
d_call: NA
cdr3_aa: ASIMSGTNTEAF

j_call: TRBJ2-1
clone_size: NA
v_call: TRBV7-9
d_call: NA
cdr3_aa: ASSSGPSGHDEQF

j_call: TRBJ1-1
clone_size: NA
v_call: TRBV6-5
d_call: TRBD1
cdr3_aa: AAGQGVMNTEAF

j_call: TRBJ1-1
clone_size: NA
v_call: TRBV19
d_call: TRBD1
cdr3_aa: ASTGDRLTEAF

j_call: TRBJ2-2
clone_size: NA
v_call: TRBV5-1
d_call: TRBD1
cdr3_aa: ASELGGSGELF

j_call: TRBJ1-1
clone_size: NA
v_call: TRBV2
d_call: TRBD1
cdr3_aa: ASSPGRAGGDTEAF

j_call: TRBJ1-1
clone_size: NA
v_call: TRBV4-1
d_call: NA
cdr3_aa: ASSQGGVLWGEAF

j_call: TRBJ2-1
clone_size: NA
v_call: TRBV5-4
d_call: NA
cdr3_aa: ASSPGGASSYNEQF

j_call: TRBJ1-2
clone_size: NA
v_call: TRBV6-6
d_call: TRBD1
cdr3_aa: ASSYGQGNPYGYT

j_call: TRBJ2-5
clone_size: NA
v_call: TRBV5-1
d_call: NA
cdr3_aa: ASSSGFQETQY

j_call: TRBJ1-1
clone_size: NA
v_call: TRBV28
d_call: NA
cdr3_aa: ASSSRGAISTEAF

j_call: TRBJ2-5
clone_size: NA
v_call: TRBV7-9
d_call: NA
cdr3_aa: ASSFGSLKRETQY

j_call: TRBJ2-2
clone_size: NA
v_call: TRBV7-7
d_call: NA
cdr3_aa: ASSPKMEGGELF

j_call: TRBJ1-4
clone_size: NA
v_call: TRBV30
d_call: NA
cdr3_aa: ARGAGEKLF

j_call: TRBJ2-3
clone_size: NA
v_call: TRBV7-2
d_call: TRBD1
cdr3_aa: ASSLGDRVDTQY

j_call: TRBJ1-1
clone_size: NA
v_call: TRBV7-2
d_call: NA
cdr3_aa: ASSLDYLTEAF

j_call: TRBJ2-3
clone_size: NA
v_call: TRBV30
d_call: NA
cdr3_aa: AWSPLPDTQY

j_call: TRBJ2-7
clone_size: once
v_call: TRBV27
d_call: NA
cdr3_aa: ASSSPASSTGYEQY

j_call: TRBJ2-3
clone_size: NA
v_call: TRBV5-1
d_call: NA
cdr3_aa: ASSLMASDIGTDTQY

j_call: TRBJ2-7
clone_size: NA
v_call: TRBV2
d_call: NA
cdr3_aa: ASRQDSTSYEQY

j_call: TRBJ2-7
clone_size: NA
v_call: TRBV19
d_call: TRBD2
cdr3_aa: ASKSSGRADDEQY

j_call: TRBJ2-5
clone_size: NA
v_call: TRBV5-1
d_call: NA
cdr3_aa: ASSLEAVKKTQY

j_call: NA
clone_size: NA
v_call: TRBV30
d_call: NA
cdr3_aa: AWSVLGYEQY

j_call: TRBJ2-1
clone_size: NA
v_call: TRBV2
d_call: TRBD2
cdr3_aa: ASRLAGGTFVYNEQF

j_call: TRBJ2-6
clone_size: NA
v_call: TRBV6-1
d_call: NA
cdr3_aa: ASSERYSGANVLT

j_call: TRBJ2-3
clone_size: NA
v_call: TRBV19
d_call: NA
cdr3_aa: ATLPRTGPTDTQY

j_call: TRBJ2-2
clone_size: NA
v_call: TRBV11-2
d_call: NA
cdr3_aa: ASSFSDRTGELF

j_call: TRBJ2-7
clone_size: NA
v_call: TRBV5-1
d_call: TRBD1
cdr3_aa: ASSTGTGRWDEQY

j_call: TRBJ2-7
clone_size: NA
v_call: TRBV14
d_call: NA
cdr3_aa: ASSQDRDPVYEQY

j_call: TRBJ2-7
clone_size: once
v_call: TRBV7-9
d_call: TRBD1
cdr3_aa: ASSPLGQGFNYEQY

j_call: TRBJ1-3
clone_size: NA
v_call: TRBV29-1
d_call: NA
cdr3_aa: SGRISGNTIY

j_call: TRBJ1-1
clone_size: NA
v_call: TRBV30
d_call: NA
cdr3_aa: AWSVHPGGNTEAF

j_call: TRBJ2-5
clone_size: NA
v_call: TRBV27
d_call: TRBD2
cdr3_aa: ASSFTGRGGQETQY

j_call: TRBJ1-2
clone_size: NA
v_call: TRBV6-5
d_call: TRBD1
cdr3_aa: ASSPTGEAFYGYT

j_call: TRBJ1-2
clone_size: NA
v_call: TRBV6-5
d_call: NA
cdr3_aa: ASGRKVENYGYT

j_call: TRBJ1-4
clone_size: NA
v_call: TRBV6-1
d_call: TRBD1
cdr3_aa: ASSGGQGAREKLF

j_call: TRBJ1-5
clone_size: once
v_call: TRBV27
d_call: NA
cdr3_aa: ASSVGSHPSSNQPQH

j_call: TRBJ2-2
clone_size: NA
v_call: TRBV5-1
d_call: NA
cdr3_aa: ASSLVGAEKYGELF

j_call: TRBJ2-7
clone_size: NA
v_call: TRBV27
d_call: TRBD2
cdr3_aa: ASSLYTGTSGFSYEQY

j_call: TRBJ2-2
clone_size: few
v_call: TRBV28
d_call: NA
cdr3_aa: ASSEHEALESGELF

j_call: TRBJ2-1
clone_size: NA
v_call: TRBV7-9
d_call: NA
cdr3_aa: ASSLMVAMVSHNEQF

j_call: TRBJ2-6
clone_size: NA
v_call: TRBV27
d_call: NA
cdr3_aa: ASSLGVGGFRANVLT

j_call: TRBJ2-7
clone_size: NA
v_call: TRBV5-1
d_call: TRBD1
cdr3_aa: ASSSIQGVEDEQY

j_call: TRBJ1-1
clone_size: NA
v_call: TRBV18
d_call: TRBD1
cdr3_aa: ASSPETGGENTEAF

j_call: TRBJ1-2
clone_size: NA
v_call: TRBV4-1
d_call: NA
cdr3_aa: ASSQDRYRDGQS

j_call: TRBJ2-3
clone_size: NA
v_call: TRBV5-1
d_call: NA
cdr3_aa: ASSLTSTRTDTQY

j_call: TRBJ1-1
clone_size: NA
v_call: TRBV6-5
d_call: NA
cdr3_aa: ASSYSFMNTEAF